This T cell receptor beta chain was obtained from a study of circulating and synovial CD4+ cells in juvenile arthritis. TCRdb's copy holds only in-frame clones and misses some; the assay was immunoSEQ multiplex PCR. The sample includes tens of thousands of clones, around 96% of them seen just once. Sequenced sample: CD4+ T cells from blood. The receptor was isolated from a human donor with juvenile idiopathic arthritis.

The CDR3 sequence: CASSIWTGGAEQYF. As DNA, the CDR3 is TGTGCCAGTAGTATCTGGACAGGGGGCGCCGAGCAGTACTTC. The rearrangement joins TRBV19 to TRBJ2-7; 11 bases match TRBD1. Germline values: CDR1 LNHDA, CDR2 SQIVND (reference sequence). V shed 3 bases, J shed 6 bases, and the junction held 4 bases outside the gene matches. The CDR3 has 14 amino acids.